This is a list of T cell receptor beta chains from one sample in a study of blood T cell repertoires in COVID-19. Clones were sequenced by immunoSEQ multiplex PCR, and TCRdb holds only the in-frame ones, with some missing. In the table there are roughly 110,000 clones, 75% to 95% of which are singletons. Material: peripheral blood. The receptors stem from a woman under 40 with acute or convalescent COVID-19. Each CDR3 is given with its conserved first and last residue. The D gene is left open where the match is weak. Size tells how often a clone was seen (once, few, many) or the class of an expanded clone, and some rows leave it out.

once | TRBJ1-1 | 14 | TRBV2 | NA | CASRRGASNTEAFF | TGTGCCAGCCGGCGTGGGGCCTCGAACACTGAAGCTTTCTTT
medium-sized | TRBJ2-2 | 15 | TRBV4-2 | NA | CASSPLGQGHGELFF | TGTGCCAGCAGCCCGCTAGGGCAGGGCCACGGGGAGCTGTTTTTT
NA | TRBJ1-1 | 15 | TRBV5-1 | TRBD1 | CASSFLGTEGTEAFF | TGCGCCAGCAGCTTCCTCGGGACAGAGGGCACTGAAGCTTTCTTT
NA | TRBJ2-7 | 15 | TRBV7-2 | TRBD2 | CASSQEGTSLFEQYF | TGTGCCAGCAGCCAGGAGGGGACTAGTCTGTTCGAGCAGTACTTC
NA | TRBJ1-4 | 13 | TRBV7-2 | NA | CASSLVQNEKLFF | TGTGCCAGCAGCTTAGTTCAGAATGAAAAACTGTTTTTT
once | TRBJ1-6 | 16 | TRBV9 | TRBD1 | CASSGLHGTDNSPLHF | TGTGCCAGCAGCGGCCTCCACGGGACAGACAATTCACCCCTCCACTTT
NA | TRBJ2-5 | 13 | TRBV5-4 | NA | CASSFDILREQYF | TGTGCCAGCAGCTTTGACATCCTGAGGGAGCAGTACTTC
NA | TRBJ2-7 | 17 | TRBV28 | TRBD2 | CASSSWLAGTPGNEQYF | TGTGCCAGCAGTTCTTGGCTAGCGGGAACGCCTGGGAACGAGCAGTACTTC
NA | TRBJ1-1 | 18 | TRBV28 | TRBD1 | CASSLGTATKGANTEAFF | TGTGCCAGCAGTTTGGGGACAGCCACGAAGGGGGCAAACACTGAAGCTTTCTTT
NA | TRBJ1-4 | 17 | TRBV18 | NA | CASSPMEGTPTNEKLFF | TGTGCCAGCTCACCAATGGAAGGGACACCAACTAATGAAAAACTGTTTTTT
NA | TRBJ1-2 | 14 | TRBV10-1 | NA | CARPQTGAYYGYTF | TGCGCCAGGCCGCAGACAGGAGCTTACTATGGCTACACCTTC
NA | TRBJ1-4 | 13 | TRBV19 | NA | CASGQGLQEKLFF | TGTGCCAGTGGTCAGGGTCTCCAGGAAAAACTGTTTTTT
NA | TRBJ1-1 | 14 | TRBV28 | NA | CASSHNTGGAEAFF | TGTGCCAGCAGTCACAACACCGGCGGGGCTGAAGCTTTCTTT
NA | TRBJ2-7 | 14 | TRBV21-1 | NA | CASSPTLVSYEQYF | TGTGCCAGCAGCCCGACACTTGTCTCCTACGAGCAGTACTTC
NA | TRBJ2-7 | 15 | TRBV9 | NA | CASSSHGESSYEQYF | TGTGCCAGCAGCTCCCACGGGGAGAGCTCCTACGAGCAGTACTTC
NA | TRBJ2-7 | 16 | TRBV6-9 | NA | CASSYTKESPPYEQYF | TGTGCCAGCAGTTATACTAAGGAATCGCCCCCCTACGAGCAGTACTTC
once | TRBJ1-5 | 18 | TRBV6-2/TRBV6-3 | TRBD1 | CASSYPPTGGYSNQPQHF | TGTGCCAGCAGTTACCCCCCGACAGGGGGCTATAGCAATCAGCCCCAGCATTTT
NA | TRBJ1-5 | 16 | TRBV4-1 | NA | CASSQEGRVYNQPQHF | TGCGCCAGCAGCCAAGAGGGTCGGGTCTACAATCAGCCCCAGCATTTT
once | TRBJ2-7 | 13 | TRBV4-3 | TRBD2 | CASSPLAGGEQYF | TGCGCCAGCAGCCCTCTAGCGGGAGGGGAGCAGTACTTC
NA | TRBJ2-5 | 13 | TRBV6-5 | NA | CASSYGALKTQYF | TGTGCCAGCAGTTATGGGGCTTTGAAGACCCAGTACTTC
NA | TRBJ1-2 | 15 | TRBV7-2 | TRBD1 | CASRSGTGGSGGYTF | TGTGCCAGCAGATCCGGGACAGGGGGCTCGGGGGGCTACACCTTC
NA | TRBJ1-6 | 13 | TRBV3-1/TRBV3-2 | NA | CASSPVRDSPLHF | TGTGCCAGCAGCCCCGTTCGGGATTCACCCCTCCACTTT
NA | TRBJ1-1 | 15 | TRBV5-1 | NA | CASSLEREGYTEAFF | TGCGCCAGCAGCTTGGAGAGGGAAGGGTACACTGAAGCTTTCTTT
NA | TRBJ2-7 | 15 | TRBV30 | NA | CAWSSEWGRGYEQYF | TGTGCCTGGAGTTCGGAGTGGGGTAGAGGGTACGAGCAGTACTTC
NA | TRBJ2-3 | 15 | TRBV10-2 | TRBD1 | CASAQGNLGTDTQYF | TGCGCCAGCGCACAGGGGAATCTTGGCACAGATACGCAGTATTTT
NA | TRBJ1-6 | 12 | TRBV28 | NA | CASNIISLPLHF | TGTGCCAGCAACATTATCAGTCTGCCCCTCCACTTT
NA | TRBJ2-7 | 15 | TRBV4-3 | TRBD2 | CASSQVVISGYEQYF | TGCGCCAGCAGCCAAGTGGTAATTAGCGGGTACGAGCAGTACTTC
NA | TRBJ1-6 | 17 | TRBV14 | NA | CASSQEGTARWNSPLHF | TGTGCCAGCAGCCAAGAGGGGACTGCGAGGTGGAATTCACCCCTCCACTTT
NA | TRBJ2-5 | 15 | TRBV29-1 | NA | CSVEGGSGGQETQYF | TGCAGCGTTGAAGGAGGTAGCGGAGGCCAAGAGACCCAGTACTTC
NA | TRBJ2-2 | 17 | TRBV7-6 | NA | CASHKGSNRANTGELFF | TGTGCCAGCCATAAGGGGAGCAACAGGGCCAACACCGGGGAGCTGTTTTTT
NA | TRBJ1-6 | 15 | TRBV3-1/TRBV3-2 | TRBD1 | CASAGGQFLNSPLHF | TGTGCCAGCGCGGGGGGACAGTTCCTTAATTCACCCCTCCACTTT
many | TRBJ1-2 | 16 | TRBV28 | TRBD1 | CASRRPSGGAVYGYTF | TGTGCCAGCCGCAGACCCTCAGGGGGCGCGGTCTATGGCTACACCTTC
NA | TRBJ2-1 | 15 | TRBV9 | TRBD1 | CASSVVGDSYNEQFF | TGTGCCAGCAGCGTAGTGGGGGACAGTTACAATGAGCAGTTCTTC
NA | TRBJ2-1 | 13 | TRBV6-5 | TRBD2 | CASSYMGGNEQFF | TGTGCCAGCAGTTACATGGGGGGGAATGAGCAGTTCTTC
few | TRBJ2-7 | 15 | TRBV11-2 | NA | CASSLGPGLEYEQYF | TGTGCCAGCAGCTTGGGGCCGGGTCTAGAGTACGAGCAGTACTTC
NA | TRBJ2-3 | 14 | TRBV2 | NA | CASSIRGSTDTQYF | TGTGCCAGCAGTATCCGCGGCTCCACAGATACGCAGTATTTT
once | TRBJ1-2 | 15 | TRBV5-5 | NA | CASSPFMTDFYGYTF | TGTGCCAGCAGCCCATTTATGACAGACTTCTATGGCTACACCTTC
NA | TRBJ1-2 | 15 | TRBV6-1 | NA | CASSEPRAGSGGYTF | TGTGCCAGCAGTGAACCCCGGGCAGGGTCGGGTGGCTACACCTTC
NA | TRBJ1-2 | 14 | TRBV24-1 | NA | CATSERDFMGGYTF | TGTGCCACCAGTGAAAGGGACTTCATGGGAGGCTACACCTTC
NA | TRBJ1-1 | 13 | TRBV18 | NA | CASSPQGYTEAFF | TGTGCCAGCTCACCACAGGGGTACACTGAAGCTTTCTTT
few | TRBJ2-2 | 18 | TRBV9 | NA | CASGGTETVLANTGELFF | TGTGCCAGCGGAGGCACGGAGACGGTACTGGCGAACACCGGGGAGCTGTTTTTT
NA | TRBJ2-5 | 13 | TRBV5-1 | NA | CASSLAYQETQYF | TGCGCCAGCAGCTTGGCCTACCAAGAGACCCAGTACTTC
NA | TRBJ2-1 | 15 | TRBV4-3 | NA | CASSQEWGGYNEQFF | TGCGCCAGCAGCCAAGAGTGGGGAGGATACAATGAGCAGTTCTTC
NA | TRBJ2-1 | 16 | TRBV4-2 | TRBD2 | CASSQPTSGSYNEQFF | TGTGCCAGCAGCCAACCGACTAGCGGGAGCTACAATGAGCAGTTCTTC
NA | TRBJ1-6 | 16 | TRBV10-2 | NA | CASRNPGTNYNSPLHF | TGCGCCAGCAGAAACCCCGGGACAAATTATAATTCACCCCTCCACTTT
NA | TRBJ2-5 | 14 | TRBV11-3 | TRBD1 | CASSSRDSQETQYF | TGTGCCAGCAGCTCCCGGGACAGCCAAGAGACCCAGTACTTC
NA | TRBJ2-5 | 13 | TRBV6-5 | TRBD1 | CASVTGIRETQYF | TGTGCCAGCGTGACAGGGATAAGGGAGACCCAGTACTTC
once | TRBJ2-7 | 13 | TRBV6-8 | NA | CATNDRGYYEQYF | TGTGCCACCAACGATCGGGGTTACTACGAGCAGTACTTC
NA | TRBJ2-3 | 16 | TRBV9 | TRBD2 | CASSTGLAGTTDTQYF | TGTGCCAGCAGCACAGGACTAGCGGGGACCACAGATACGCAGTATTTT
NA | TRBJ2-2 | 11 | TRBV5-1 | NA | CASALRRELFF | TGCGCCAGCGCCCTGAGGCGGGAGCTGTTTTTT